The rows below give T cell receptor beta chains drawn from one sample of a study of T-cell memory formation after mild COVID-19. Using its own MiXCR run on the 5' RACE reads, TCRdb lists one record per CDR3 protein. This table has more than 450,000 distinct CDR3 sequences, 15% to 20% appearing once. Input material: PBMCs or a T cell subset sorted from them (not recorded which). These receptors all come from an adult woman who had mild COVID-19 (a few samples of this study predate the infection). Cell type and time point are not known. Each CDR3 is given with its conserved first and last residue. The D gene is left open where the match is weak. The size of a clone is reported for some rows only, either as once, few or many, or as a class for expanded clones.

CDR3aa | CDR3nt | j_gene | abundance | v_gene | len | d_gene
CASSFDISSYNEQFF | TGTGCCAGCAGCTTCGACATTAGCTCCTACAATGAGCAGTTCTTC | TRBJ2-1 | few | TRBV11-2 | 15 | .
CASSFLDRGNYGYTF | TGTGCCAGCAGCTTCTTGGACAGGGGTAACTATGGCTACACCTTC | TRBJ1-2 | . | TRBV11-2 | 15 | TRBD1
CASSPMGHHSGNTIYF | TGTGCCAGCAGCCCAATGGGACACCACTCTGGAAACACCATATATTTT | TRBJ1-3 | few | TRBV11-1 | 16 | .
CASSVLEREPQHF | TGTGCCAGCAGTGTGTTAGAACGGGAGCCCCAGCATTTT | TRBJ1-5 | few | TRBV12-3/TRBV12-4 | 13 | .
CASSLVGQGKNIQYF | TGTGCCAGCAGCTTGGTGGGTCAGGGTAAAAACATTCAGTACTTC | TRBJ2-4 | . | TRBV5-6 | 15 | .
CASSLVRRTSGNILGTGELFF | TGCGCCAGCAGCTTGGTCCGCCGGACTAGCGGGAATATCCTGGGTACCGGGGAGCTGTTTTTT | TRBJ2-2 | . | TRBV5-1 | 21 | TRBD2
CASSQGGDRTYEQYF | TGTGCCAGCAGCCAAGGGGGGGACAGAACCTACGAGCAGTACTTC | TRBJ2-7 | . | TRBV4-2 | 15 | .
CASSLYRGKNEQFF | TGTGCCAGCAGCCTCTACAGGGGGAAGAATGAGCAGTTCTTC | TRBJ2-1 | many | TRBV7-7 | 14 | TRBD1
CASRRQGAEEQYF | TGTGCCAGCAGGCGACAGGGGGCGGAGGAGCAGTACTTC | TRBJ2-7 | many | TRBV12-3/TRBV12-4 | 13 | TRBD1
CASSPVLRGTGGVTYNEQFF | TGCGCCAGCAGCCCAGTCCTGAGGGGGACCGGCGGGGTGACTTACAATGAGCAGTTCTTC | TRBJ2-1 | few | TRBV5-1 | 20 | .
CSAGQGVNTEAFF | TGCAGCGCGGGACAGGGGGTGAACACTGAAGCTTTCTTT | TRBJ1-1 | . | TRBV29-1 | 13 | TRBD1
CSVEEGGAGYTF | TGCAGCGTTGAAGAAGGGGGAGCCGGCTACACCTTC | TRBJ1-2 | . | TRBV29-1 | 12 | .
CASSPSDEQFF | TGTGCCAGCAGTCCCTCCGATGAGCAGTTCTTC | TRBJ2-1 | . | TRBV6-1 | 11 | .
CAISESSYGYTF | TGTGCCATCAGTGAGTCCAGCTATGGCTACACCTTC | TRBJ1-2 | . | TRBV10-3 | 12 | .
CASSYEGYEQFF | TGTGCCAGCAGTTACGAGGGCTATGAGCAGTTCTTC | TRBJ2-1 | . | TRBV6-2/TRBV6-3 | 12 | .
CASSTAGGIYNEQFF | TGTGCCAGCAGCACGGCCGGGGGAATATACAATGAGCAGTTCTTC | TRBJ2-1 | few | TRBV11-2 | 15 | .
CASSGGQPPDTQYF | TGCGCCAGCAGCGGGGGACAGCCCCCAGATACGCAGTATTTT | TRBJ2-3 | many | TRBV5-1 | 14 | TRBD1
CSQCGEGFEQYF | TGCAGCCAATGCGGGGAGGGATTCGAGCAGTACTTC | TRBJ2-7 | . | TRBV29-1 | 12 | TRBD2
CASSSERRGQETQYF | TGTGCCAGCAGCTCCGAAAGGCGGGGGCAAGAGACCCAGTACTTC | TRBJ2-5 | . | TRBV12-3/TRBV12-4 | 15 | TRBD2
CASEPGTGGTGELFF | TGTGCCAGCGAGCCCGGGACAGGGGGCACCGGGGAGCTGTTTTTT | TRBJ2-2 | few | TRBV7-9 | 15 | TRBD1
CASSQESLITDTQYF | TGTGCCAGCAGCCAAGAGAGTCTGATCACAGATACGCAGTATTTT | TRBJ2-3 | . | TRBV3-1 | 15 | .
CATSDLRGSGELFF | TGTGCCACCAGTGATTTGCGGGGGTCCGGGGAGCTGTTTTTT | TRBJ2-2 | many | TRBV24-1 | 14 | .
CASSLYEETYEQYF | TGTGCCAGTAGTCTTTACGAGGAGACCTACGAGCAGTACTTC | TRBJ2-7 | few | TRBV19 | 14 | .
CASSLDVRVSETQYF | TGTGCCAGCAGCTTAGATGTGAGGGTCAGCGAGACCCAGTACTTC | TRBJ2-5 | . | TRBV7-6 | 15 | .
CASSSTDQPQHF | TGTGCCAGCAGCTCGACAGATCAGCCCCAGCATTTT | TRBJ1-5 | few | TRBV7-9 | 12 | .